The TCR beta chain under discussion was sequenced for a study of cytomegalovirus exposure and HLA in healthy donors. The wider study: In terms of ancestry, the Caucasian-associated cluster contained 75% to 90% of the 350 to 450 genotyped donors.

Details on this clone: The antigen is not known.

Regarding the study as a whole: In a later analysis, compared with equally common non-associated chains, HLA-associated beta chains were more expanded. Sequencing likely caused a cluster of highly shared sequence variants.

PCR amplification relied on 60 Vbeta primers (plus 13 Jbeta primers). This table comes from immunoSEQ multiplex PCR, and its TCRdb copy is limited to in-frame clones, with some not included. The table lists about 160,000 clones, about 75% of them singletons. Germline CDR1 reads LNHDA; CDR2 reads SQIVND (reference sequence). The CDR3 is 16 amino acids. V was trimmed by 5 bases and J by 0 bases, leaving 14 bases between them. What was sequenced was PBMCs. The receptor's source is a female donor in good health and CMV-seronegative. The V call is TRBV19, the J call TRBJ1-3; D is perhaps TRBD1 (6 bases). The CDR3 DNA sequence: TGTGCCAGTAGTTTATCCGGGACACGCTCTGGAAACACCATATATTTT. The encoded protein is CASSLSGTRSGNTIYF.